Listed here are 29 T cell receptor beta chains from one sample, sequenced in a study of shared clonotypes between healthy human individuals. Method: immunoSEQ multiplex PCR; TCRdb's copy keeps in-frame clones and lacks some. In the table there are around 450,000 clones, roughly three quarters of which are singletons. Specimen: PBMCs. These receptors came from a woman between 35 and 50 years old in good health. Some clones in this sample may be carry-over from other donors' samples.

This sequence joins TRBV4-3 and TRBJ2-1; 9 bases are shared with TRBD1. This CDR3 comprises 16 residues. Germline CDR1 is LGHNA and CDR2 is YSLEER. J was trimmed by 6 bases and V by 1 base; bases with no gene match: 7. As DNA, the CDR3 is TGCGCCAGCAGCCAAGTCCTCCAGGACAGGGGCAATGAGCAGTTCTTC. This gives the protein CASSQVLQDRGNEQFF.

J is TRBJ2-3 and V is TRBV20-1; D gene uncertain. The CDR3 is 11 amino acids. Germline CDR1 DFQATT, CDR2 SNEGSKA (reference sequence). The V end lost 0 bases, the J end lost 5 bases, and 3 bases lay between the germline ends. CDR3 DNA sequence: TGCAGTGCTAGAGAAGGAGATACGCAGTATTTT. Translated, it gives CSAREGDTQYF.

The chain employs TRBV5-1 and TRBJ2-5; 7 positions agree with TRBD1. This CDR3 is built from 15 residues. V lost 1 base, J lost 4 bases, and 7 bases stayed unmatched. Germline V lookup: CDR1 SGHRS, CDR2 YFSETQ. The CDR3 region is CASSLRDSSRETQYF. The CDR3 DNA sequence: TGCGCCAGCAGCTTGCGGGACAGTAGTCGAGAGACCCAGTACTTC.

The chain employs TRBV19 and TRBJ2-2, with D possibly TRBD1 on 5 matching bases. The germline V gene has CDR1 LNHDA and CDR2 SQIVND (reference sequence). The CDR3 contains 14 residues. V dropped 4 bases and J dropped 1 base, with 7 bases sitting between them. Here the CDR3 DNA reads TGTGCCAGTAGTAAACAGGTGAACACCGGGGAGCTGTTTTTT. Translation gives CASSKQVNTGELFF.

This sequence joins TRBV7-9 and TRBJ2-3; weak D call: TRBD1 (5 bases). Germline V gene lookup returns CDR1 SEHNR and CDR2 FQNEAQ (reference sequence). The CDR3 covers 16 residues. V was trimmed by 4 bases and J by 1 base, leaving 15 bases between them. The CDR3 loop reads CASSSPRAVGTDTQYF. CDR3 in DNA: TGTGCCAGCAGCTCCCCCAGGGCAGTTGGCACAGATACGCAGTATTTT.

Comment on this clone: Given a far larger clone just one base away, this is likely a sequencing read error. The rearrangement joins TRBV30 to TRBJ2-7; D is ambiguous. Trimming shortened V by 0 bases and J by 6 bases, and 12 bases separated the two germline ends. Germline values: CDR1 GTSNPN, CDR2 SVGIG (reference sequence). The CDR3 has 13 residues. The CDR3 sequence is CAWSVSFESEQYV. CDR3 DNA: TGTGCCTGGAGTGTGTCCTTCGAAAGCGAGCAGTACGTC.

The chain is built from TRBV10-2 and TRBJ2-7; D gene unclear. Germline V lookup: CDR1 WSHSY, CDR2 SAAADI. The CDR3 runs 13 residues. Trimming took off 7 bases at V and 3 bases at J, with 13 bases between the two ends. The CDR3 loop reads CASIPPRRYEQYF. DNA for the CDR3: TGCGCCAGCATTCCACCCCGACGCTACGAGCAGTACTTC.

V gene TRBV19 combines with J gene TRBJ2-1; 8 bases match TRBD1. CDR3 size: 14 residues. Germline V gives CDR1 LNHDA, CDR2 SQIVND (reference sequence). Trimming removed 5 bases from V and 7 bases from J; junction bases left unmatched: 7. The CDR3 DNA follows: TGTGCCAGTAGTGTGGACAGGGAACTTAATGAGCAGTTCTTC. It codes for CASSVDRELNEQFF.

The J gene is TRBJ2-1, the V gene TRBV5-1; 13 bases line up with TRBD2. The CDR3 consists of 16 residues. With 1 base clipped from V and 9 bases from J, the junction kept 7 bases outside the gene matches. Germline V gene data show CDR1 as SGHRS and CDR2 as YFSETQ. The CDR3 bases are TGCGCCAGCAGCTTGACTAGCGGGAGGGCCTTCTTTGAGCAGTTCTTC. Translation gives CASSLTSGRAFFEQFF.

The CDR3, as DNA: TGTGCCAGCAGCGTACTGCCGGCTCCTAGCTCCTACGAGCAGTACTTC. Translation gives CASSVLPAPSSYEQYF. This rearrangement joins TRBV9 to TRBJ2-7, with unresolved D. Germline CDR1 SGDLS, CDR2 YYNGEE. CDR3 length equals 16 residues. V shed 1 base and J shed 0 bases, with 14 bases lying between them.

This sequence joins TRBV4-3 and TRBJ2-5, with TRBD2 identical over 15 bases. This CDR3 comprises 17 residues. Trimming took 4 bases from V and 4 from J; bases not matched to a gene: 7. CDR1 is LGHNA, CDR2 YSLEER, per germline. CDR3 amino acids: CASSLGTSGRNLETQYF. In nucleotides, the CDR3 is TGCGCCAGCAGCCTTGGGACTAGCGGGAGGAACTTAGAGACCCAGTACTTC.

The CDR3 here is CASSRGTSGRADTQYF. The CDR3 nucleotides read TGTGCCAGCAGCCGAGGGACTAGCGGGAGGGCAGATACGCAGTATTTT. This chain links TRBV4-2 with TRBJ2-3, with 16 bases that match TRBD2. The germline gives CDR1 LGHNA, CDR2 YNFKEQ. J was trimmed by 4 bases and V by 4 bases; bases with no gene match: 2. The CDR3 consists of 16 residues.

This clone was recorded many times. The chain combines TRBV11-3 with TRBJ2-7; D uncertain. This CDR3 is 11 amino acids long. V lost 5 bases and J 5 bases, leaving 7 bases between the germline ends. In germline, CDR1 is SGHNT, CDR2 YENEEA. DNA of the CDR3: TGTGCCAGCAGCGGAAAGGACGAGCAGTACTTC. Its protein product is CASSGKDEQYF.

The chain couples TRBV5-6 to TRBJ1-2; D may be TRBD1 (5 bases). CDR3 length: 14 residues. The germline V gene encodes CDR1 SGHDT and CDR2 YYEEEE. V lost 0 bases to trimming and J lost 5 bases, with 11 bases between them. The chain's CDR3 is CASSLARGEYGYTF. The DNA of the CDR3 is TGTGCCAGCAGCTTGGCACGGGGGGAATATGGCTACACCTTC.

This clone was counted a single time. The rearrangement links TRBV6-1 to TRBJ1-2; the match to TRBD1 covers 7 bases. There are 15 residues in the CDR3. Germline V lookup: CDR1 MNHNS, CDR2 SASEGT. The V segment lost 2 bases and the J segment 8 bases; nucleotides outside the gene matches: 11. CDR3 DNA sequence: TGTGCCAGCAGTGAAACTTCCTGGGACAGCGGCGGCTACACCTTC. This codes for CASSETSWDSGGYTF.

J is TRBJ2-3 and V is TRBV5-1; 9 bases agree with TRBD1. V lost 4 bases to trimming and J lost 0 bases; unmatched junction nucleotides: 3. The CDR3 extends over 15 amino acids. Looked up from germline, CDR1 is SGHRS and CDR2 is YFSETQ. The CDR3 sequence: CASSEGQGSTDTQYF. The CDR3 DNA sequence: TGCGCCAGCAGCGAGGGACAGGGCAGCACAGATACGCAGTATTTT.

This clone was observed many times. The CDR3 DNA sequence: TGTGCCAGCTCACCTCCAACTAGCGGGTACGCCTCTAGCACAGATACGCAGTATTTT. It translates to CASSPPTSGYASSTDTQYF. The chain joins TRBV18 to TRBJ2-3; TRBD2 matches 9 bases. Trimming cost V 3 bases and J 0 bases; bases outside gene matches: 13. The CDR3 runs to 19 residues. The germline V gene encodes CDR1 KGHSH and CDR2 LQKENI.

The count of this clone is one. This chain connects TRBV4-2 to TRBJ2-2; 12 bases are shared with TRBD1. Looked up from germline, CDR1 is LGHNA and CDR2 is YNFKEQ. J was trimmed by 4 bases and V by 3 bases; bases with no gene match: 6. The CDR3 is 17 amino acids. In DNA, the CDR3 is TGTGCCAGCAGCCAGACGGGACAGGGGGCTACCACCGGGGAGCTGTTTTTT. It yields the protein CASSQTGQGATTGELFF.

The chain couples TRBV29-1 to TRBJ1-5; the D is unclear. The CDR3 sequence is 13 residues long. Germline V CDR1 and CDR2: SQVTM, ANQGSEA. With 0 bases removed from V and 11 bases from J, the gap between germline ends came to 14 bases. As DNA, the CDR3 is TGCAGCGTTGAAGATCCCAAGGGAAGGGCCCAGCATTTT. Amino acids: CSVEDPKGRAQHF. Full variable domain (outside the CDR3, taken from reference TRBV29-1 and TRBJ1-5): SAVISQKPSRDICQRGTSLTIQCQVDSQVTMMFWYRQQPGQSLTLIATANQGSEATYESGFVIDKFPISRPNLTFSTLTVSNMSPEDSSIYLCSVEDPKGRAQHFGDGTRLSIL.

The rearrangement links TRBV11-2 to TRBJ2-3; D not resolved. Trimming left V 3 bases short and J 6 bases short, with 10 bases between. From germline, CDR1 is SGHAT and CDR2 FQNNGV. CDR3 length: 13 amino acids. The CDR3 bases are TGTGCCAGCAGCTTTCCTTACCGGGATACGCAGTATTTT. This sequence encodes CASSFPYRDTQYF.

This chain connects TRBV7-2 to TRBJ1-5; tentatively, D is TRBD1 (6 bases). Germline CDR1 is SGHTA and CDR2 is FQGNSA. The V and J ends lost 1 base and 7 bases respectively, with 14 bases between them. The length of the CDR3 is 15 residues. This CDR3 is CASSLERGMGQPQHF. Written as DNA, the CDR3 is TGTGCCAGCAGCTTAGAAAGGGGGATGGGGCAGCCCCAGCATTTT.

There are a few counts of this clone. V usage is TRBV4-1 and J usage is TRBJ2-5, with 7 nucleotides matching TRBD1. The germline V gene encodes CDR1 MGHRA and CDR2 YSYEKL. The CDR3 length is 14 residues. Trimming took 2 bases from V and 5 from J; bases not matched to a gene: 5. CDR3 nucleotides: TGCGCCAGCAGCCAACGGACAGGCGGCGAGACCCAGTACTTC. It encodes CASSQRTGGETQYF.

The chain carries TRBV11-3 and TRBJ2-1; maybe TRBD1 (6 bases). This CDR3 is built from 12 residues. V was cut by 4 bases and J by 8 bases, with 9 bases left in between. Looked up from germline, CDR1 is SGHNT and CDR2 is YENEEA. CDR3 residues: CASSSGQHEQFF. CDR3 DNA: TGTGCCAGCAGCTCGGGACAACATGAGCAGTTCTTC. Looking up the rest from reference TRBV11-3 and TRBJ2-1 gives the full variable domain: EAGVVQSPRYKIIEKKQPVAFWCNPISGHNTLYWYLQNLGQGPELLIRYENEEAVDDSQLPKDRFSAERLKGVDSTLKIQPAELGDSAVYLCASSSGQHEQFFGPGTRLTVL.

Written as DNA, the CDR3 is TGTGCCAGCAGCAAAGGGAACACTGAAGCTTTCTTT. Translating gives CASSKGNTEAFF. The rearrangement joins TRBV21-1 to TRBJ1-1. TRBV21-1 is shown as a pseudogene. The CDR3 loop spans 12 amino acids.

J is TRBJ2-3 and V is TRBV4-3, with D perhaps matching TRBD1 (5 bases). V was cut by 0 bases and J by 4 bases, with 23 bases left in between. This CDR3 comprises 19 residues. The germline gives CDR1 LGHNA, CDR2 YSLEER. CDR3 sequence: CASSQDHNRQGFLSDTQYF. DNA of the CDR3: TGCGCCAGCAGCCAAGATCATAATAGGCAGGGTTTTTTGTCAGATACGCAGTATTTT.

As concerns this clone: It differs at one base from a far larger clone, so likely a read error. Other DNA sequences from this sample encode an identical CDR3 as well. This chain connects TRBV11-2 to TRBJ2-7, with D unresolved. Between the trimmed V and J ends, which lost 5 bases and 4 bases, there was a span of 9 bases. The CDR3 sequence is 12 residues long. Germline-derived CDR1 and CDR2 are SGHAT and FQNNGV. The CDR3: CASSRWGYEQYF. DNA for the CDR3: TGTGCCAGCAGCCGATGGGGTTACGAGCAGTACTTC.

The V call is TRBV7-9, the J call TRBJ2-1, with D perhaps given as TRBD1 or TRBD2 (5 bases each). Trimming pared 7 bases from V and 0 bases from J, leaving 16 bases between. Germline-derived CDR1 and CDR2 are SEHNR and FQNEAQ (reference sequence). This CDR3 contains 16 residues. For the CDR3, the DNA is TGTGCCAGCACTACAAACCAGGGACCCTCCTACAATGAGCAGTTCTTC. Translating it yields CASTTNQGPSYNEQFF. The entire variable domain, with the rest obtained from reference TRBV7-9 and TRBJ2-1, is as follows: DTGVSQNPRHKITKRGQNVTFRCDPISEHNRLYWYRQTLGQGPEFLTYFQNEAQLEKSRLLSDRFSAERPKGSFSTLEIQRTEQGDSAMYLCASTTNQGPSYNEQFFGPGTRLTVL.

This clone was recorded once. This sample includes further DNA sequences coding for the same CDR3. The rearrangement links TRBV7-2 to TRBJ1-4; 9 nucleotides agree with TRBD1. Germline V gene lookup returns CDR1 SGHTA and CDR2 FQGNSA. The CDR3 covers 14 residues. Trimming took 3 bases from V and 7 from J; bases not matched to a gene: 3. CDR3 DNA sequence: TGTGCCAGCAGCTTGGGACAGGGTAGTGAAAAACTGTTTTTT. This gives the protein CASSLGQGSEKLFF.

The V and J genes are TRBV15 and TRBJ2-1; 9 bases align to TRBD2. The germline V gene encodes CDR1 LNHNV and CDR2 YYDKDF (reference sequence). This CDR3 has 16 amino acids. Germline trimming cut 2 bases from V and 4 bases from J; bases unmatched to any gene: 6. The chain's CDR3 is CATSRLAGVRYNEQFF. CDR3 nucleotide sequence: TGTGCCACCAGCAGATTAGCGGGAGTCAGGTACAATGAGCAGTTCTTC.